The 26 T cell receptor beta chains presented below share a single source sample, sequenced in a study of T cells in women clearing cervical HPV infection. TCRdb's copy holds only in-frame clones and misses some; the assay was immunoSEQ multiplex PCR. The sample shows some 25,000 clones, and 3.5% to 4.5% sits with its ten largest clones. Sequenced material: blood buffy coat. All receptors derive from a woman aged 18 to 75 with a cervical HPV16 infection that either progressed to CIN3+ or cleared (not recorded which).

Remarks on this clone: The read halts 3 residues ahead of the CDR3 end, with the missing end drawn from the germline J gene. The chain couples TRBV7-9 to TRBJ2-2, with 7 bases that match TRBD2. This CDR3 spans 15 amino acids. Germline values: CDR1 SEHNR, CDR2 FQNEAQ (reference sequence). CDR3 amino acids: CASSLGAGTNEKLFF. CDR3 DNA (partial): TGTGCCAGCAGCTTAGGGGCAGGGACTAATGAAAAG.

Details on this clone: The observed sequence ends 3 residues before the CDR3 terminus, with the missing tail filled in from the germline J gene. The gene calls are TRBV5-1 and TRBJ2-3; D gene uncertain. The germline CDR1 and CDR2 sequences are SGHRS and YFSETQ. This CDR3 contains 16 residues. The V and J ends lost 0 bases and 0 bases respectively, with 11 bases between them. CDR3 sequence reads: CASSLVGQVSTDTQYF. CDR3 DNA, as far as it was read: TGCGCCAGCAGCTTGGTTGGCCAGGTCAGCACAGATACG. Full variable domain (outside the CDR3, taken from reference TRBV5-1 and TRBJ2-3): KAGVTQTPRYLIKTRGQQVTLSCSPISGHRSVSWYQQTPGQGLQFLFEYFSETQRNKGNFPGRFSGRQFSNSRSEMNVSTLELGDSALYLCASSLVGQVSTDTQYFGPGTRLTVL.

In the case of this clone: The CDR3 end falls 3 residues outside the read, so it is completed with the germline J gene. The chain carries TRBV5-1 and TRBJ1-2, with a weak D call TRBD1 (6 bases). Per germline, CDR1 SGHRS and CDR2 YFSETQ. The CDR3 runs to 16 residues. Trimming cost V 0 bases and J 6 bases, with 18 bases left between them. The sequenced part of the CDR3 DNA is TGCGCCAGCAGCTTGGAGGAAGGGGGAAGAGTAGATGGC. This gives the protein CASSLEEGGRVDG. The whole CDR3 reads CASSLEEGGRVDGYTF. Full variable domain (missing parts from reference TRBV5-1 and TRBJ1-2): KAGVTQTPRYLIKTRGQQVTLSCSPISGHRSVSWYQQTPGQGLQFLFEYFSETQRNKGNFPGRFSGRQFSNSRSEMNVSTLELGDSALYLCASSLEEGGRVDGYTFGSGTRLTVV.

With regard to this clone: Read sequence stops 3 residues before the CDR3 end, and the germline J gene provides the missing end. The chain recombines TRBV30 with TRBJ2-3; D unresolved. V lost 4 bases and J 1 base, leaving 12 bases between the germline ends. The V gene's germline CDR1 is GTSNPN and CDR2 SVGIG (reference sequence). This CDR3 has 14 amino acids. The part of the CDR3 DNA that was read is TGTGCCTGGACTACAGACCCCGGCACAGATACG. Translating it yields CAWTTDPGTDT. From start to end, the CDR3 is CAWTTDPGTDTQYF.

Regarding this clone: From the germline J gene comes the end of the CDR3, since the read stops 3 residues before it. The chain has TRBV20-1 and TRBJ2-7, with 11 bases identical to TRBD2. Germline V lookup: CDR1 DFQATT, CDR2 SNEGSKA (reference sequence). This CDR3 contains 15 residues. V trimming: 0 bases; J trimming: 3 bases; junction bases outside the gene matches: 4. CDR3 sequence: CSARDFSGGDYEQYF. The sequenced part of the CDR3 DNA is TGCAGTGCTAGAGACTTTAGCGGGGGGGACTACGAG.

A word on this clone: The read ends 3 residues early relative to the CDR3; the germline J gene fills the gap. The chain combines TRBV29-1 with TRBJ1-2, with 7 bases aligning to TRBD1. Germline loops: CDR1 SQVTM, CDR2 ANQGSEA. The CDR3 runs 12 residues. V trimming: 7 bases; J trimming: 4 bases; junction bases outside the gene matches: 6. The CDR3 loop reads CSAPGQPYGYTF. Partial CDR3 DNA: TGCAGCGCTCCGGGACAGCCCTATGGC.

Regarding this clone: The read halts 3 residues ahead of the CDR3 end, with the missing end drawn from the germline J gene. The chain recombines TRBV5-6 with TRBJ2-1; maybe TRBD2 (5 bases). CDR1 is SGHDT, CDR2 YYEEEE, per germline. CDR3 length: 14 amino acids. Trimming took off 0 bases at V and 9 bases at J, with 13 bases between the two ends. The covered CDR3 bases are TGTGCCAGCAGCTTGGTTATAGCGACGGGTGAG. Protein: CASSLVIATGE. The entire CDR3 protein is CASSLVIATGEQFF.

A remark on this clone: The CDR3 end is not reached by the read, which stops 3 residues before it; the germline J gene fills it in. The chain carries TRBV28 and TRBJ2-7, with D perhaps TRBD2 (6 bases). The CDR3 consists of 15 residues. CDR1 is MDHEN, CDR2 SYDVKM, per germline. V was shortened by 3 bases and J by 0 bases, with 12 bases between the two germline ends. Incomplete CDR3 DNA: TGTGCCAGCAGTTTTTCCGCGGGGATCTCCTACGAG. This encodes CASSFSAGISYE. The entire CDR3 protein is CASSFSAGISYEQYF. Full variable domain (remainder filled in from reference TRBV28 and TRBJ2-7): DVKVTQSSRYLVKRTGEKVFLECVQDMDHENMFWYRQDPGLGLRLIYFSYDVKMKEKGDIPEGYSVSREKKERFSLILESASTNQTSMYLCASSFSAGISYEQYFGPGTRLTVT.

Concerning this clone itself: The junction and the germline gene differ at one end; a read error may be behind it. The DNA ends 3 residues before the CDR3 does, and the rest of the CDR3 is filled in from the germline J gene. The chain links TRBV4-1 to TRBJ1-5, with 7 positions matching TRBD1. CDR1 and CDR2 (germline): MGHRA, YSYEKL. The CDR3 runs to 16 residues. The part of the CDR3 DNA that was read is TGCACCAGCAGCCAAGGACAGGCTTATAGCAATCAGCCC. As protein: CTSSQGQAYSNQP. In full, the CDR3 reads CTSSQGQAYSNQPQHF.

Regarding this clone: The read halts 3 residues ahead of the CDR3 end, with the missing end drawn from the germline J gene. V gene TRBV5-1 combines with J gene TRBJ1-6; 8 nucleotides match TRBD1. The CDR3 consists of 15 residues. CDR1 is SGHRS and CDR2 is YFSETQ in the germline V gene. Trimming at V came to 1 base and at J to 9 bases, leaving 6 bases not matched to a gene. CDR3 protein: CASSLSGQGASPLHF. The covered CDR3 bases are TGCGCCAGCAGCTTGTCCGGACAGGGAGCTTCACCC.

As concerns this clone: The read terminates 3 residues ahead of where the CDR3 ends, so the germline J gene completes it. The chain combines TRBV20-1 with TRBJ1-2; 8 bases agree with TRBD1. The V gene's germline CDR1 is DFQATT and CDR2 SNEGSKA (reference sequence). The V segment lost 2 bases and the J segment 4 bases; nucleotides outside the gene matches: 6. The CDR3 has 14 amino acids. CDR3 region: CSARQGAQAYGYTF. The CDR3 bases that were read are TGCAGTGCTAGACAGGGGGCCCAGGCCTATGGC.

With respect to this clone: Sequencing ends 3 residues short of the CDR3 end; the germline J gene provides the rest. The rearrangement joins TRBV12-3 or TRBV12-4 to TRBJ1-2; perhaps TRBD1 as D (5 bases). The CDR3 is 14 residues long. The V end lost 2 bases, the J end lost 3 bases, and 10 bases lay between the germline ends. The sequenced part of the CDR3 DNA is TGTGCCAGCAGTTTATTTCGGGGGGACTATGGC. This gives the protein CASSLFRGDYG. The full CDR3 is CASSLFRGDYGYTF.

Remarks on this clone: The DNA ends 3 residues before the CDR3 does, and the rest of the CDR3 is filled in from the germline J gene. The rearrangement uses TRBV20-1 and TRBJ2-1; 10 nucleotides agree with TRBD2. Trimming at V came to 3 bases and at J to 2 bases, leaving 4 bases not matched to a gene. CDR3 length equals 15 residues. Germline V CDR1 and CDR2: DFQATT, SNEGSKA (reference sequence). The CDR3 loop reads CSASPSGGAYNEQFF. The CDR3 bases that were read are TGCAGTGCTAGCCCAAGCGGGGGGGCCTACAATGAG.

Worth noting for this clone: Read data end 3 residues before the CDR3 end; the end is taken from the germline J gene. V is TRBV10-3 and J is TRBJ1-3; D gene ambiguous. There are 13 residues in the CDR3. The V gene's germline CDR1 is ENHRY and CDR2 SYGVKD. V dropped 2 bases and J dropped 2 bases, with 4 bases sitting between them. The CDR3 loop reads CAISENTGNTIYF. The covered CDR3 bases are TGTGCCATCAGTGAGAATACTGGAAACACC.

In regard to this clone: The sequenced fragment ends 3 residues before the CDR3 boundary, so the rest is inferred from the germline J gene. The rearrangement joins TRBV30 to TRBJ2-3; D is possibly TRBD1 (6 bases). Germline V gene lookup returns CDR1 GTSNPN and CDR2 SVGIG (reference sequence). The CDR3 spans 13 residues. CDR3: CAWSTGSRQPQYF. The CDR3 DNA, read in part, is TGTGCCTGGAGTACAGGGTCGAGGCAGCCG.

Notes on this clone: The junction and the germline gene differ at one end; a read error may be behind it. The CDR3 end is not reached by the read, which stops 3 residues before it; the germline J gene fills it in. The V gene is TRBV4-2, the J gene TRBJ2-5; D tentatively fits TRBD1 or TRBD2 (5 bases each). The CDR3 has 15 residues. Germline V lookup: CDR1 LGHNA, CDR2 YNFKEQ. The covered CDR3 bases are TGCGCCAGCAGCCAAGATGCGAGGGGTTGGGAGACC. This translates into CASSQDARGWET. The full CDR3 is CASSQDARGWETQYF.

As to this clone: The sequence runs out 3 residues before the end of the CDR3; the remainder is reconstructed from the germline J gene. The rearrangement uses TRBV13 and TRBJ1-6, with 9 positions matching TRBD1. Trimming took 0 bases from V and 9 from J; bases not matched to a gene: 3. The germline CDR1 and CDR2 sequences are PRHDT and FYEKMQ (reference sequence). This CDR3 has 15 residues. The CDR3 reads CASSLGQQGASPLHF. CDR3 bases read: TGTGCCAGCAGCTTAGGCCAACAGGGGGCTTCACCC.

A note on this clone: The read ends 3 residues early relative to the CDR3; the germline J gene fills the gap. The chain joins TRBV20-1 to TRBJ2-3; 10 bases agree with TRBD1. With V trimmed by 7 bases and J by 6 bases, 7 bases remained unmatched. The length of the CDR3 is 13 residues. Germline CDR1 reads DFQATT; CDR2 reads SNEGSKA (reference sequence). The CDR3 DNA, read in part, is TGCAGTGTTACGACAGGGGGCAGGGATACG. Its translation is CSVTTGGRDT. In full, the CDR3 is CSVTTGGRDTQYF.

This CDR3 reads CASSFNLGGLGTQYF. The CDR3 bases that were read are TGTGCCAGCAGCTTCAACCTGGGTGGTCTAGGGACC. The V gene is TRBV7-7, the J gene TRBJ2-5; D call uncertain. The read halts 3 residues ahead of the CDR3 end, with the missing end drawn from the germline J gene. Germline CDR1 SSHAT, CDR2 FNYEAQ (reference sequence). CDR3 size: 15 residues. Trimming removed 3 bases at V and 7 bases at J, with 18 bases between.

Concerning this clone itself: The junction does not match germline at one end; this may be a read error. The CDR3 end lies 3 residues beyond the end of the read and is filled in from the germline J gene. The rearrangement links TRBV5-6 to TRBJ2-2; 8 positions agree with TRBD1. The CDR3 covers 15 residues. Germline loops: CDR1 SGHDT, CDR2 YYEEEE. The CDR3 sequence: CVSSFGQGADSPLFF. CDR3 DNA, as far as it was read: TGTGTCAGCAGCTTTGGTCAGGGGGCTGATTCACCG.

Turning to this clone: The CDR3 goes on 3 residues after the read ends, and that part is filled in from the germline J gene. The gene calls are TRBV6-1 and TRBJ2-7, with 9 bases lining up with TRBD1. Germline loops: CDR1 MNHNS, CDR2 SASEGT. The V segment lost 2 bases and the J segment 2 bases; nucleotides outside the gene matches: 4. This CDR3 is built from 15 residues. CDR3 region: CASSESGTGPYEQYF. CDR3 DNA (partial): TGTGCCAGCAGTGAATCGGGGACAGGGCCCTACGAG.

In regard to this clone: Read sequence stops 3 residues before the CDR3 end, and the germline J gene provides the missing end. J is TRBJ1-2 and V is TRBV5-1; the D is unclear. Per germline, CDR1 SGHRS and CDR2 YFSETQ. The CDR3 runs 13 residues. Trimming removed 0 bases from V and 4 bases from J, with 7 bases in between. The sequenced CDR3 bases are TGCGCCAGCAGCTTGGAGGCCCTCTATGGC. Amino acid sequence: CASSLEALYG. The complete CDR3 protein is CASSLEALYGYTF.

On this clone itself: From the germline J gene comes the end of the CDR3, since the read stops 3 residues before it. V gene TRBV20-1 combines with J gene TRBJ1-1; TRBD1 might be the D (6 bases). The CDR3 is 13 residues long. From germline, CDR1 is DFQATT and CDR2 SNEGSKA (reference sequence). V lost 2 bases and J lost 6, with 13 bases in between. The DNA read from the CDR3 is TGCAGTGCTAGACCCACAGGGAGCGCTGAA. Translated, it gives CSARPTGSAE. The CDR3 as a whole reads CSARPTGSAEAFF.

As for this clone: The read stops 3 residues short of the end of the CDR3; the missing end is completed from the germline J gene. The rearrangement joins TRBV11-2 to TRBJ1-2; no definite D call. The CDR3 length is 12 residues. The germline V gene encodes CDR1 SGHAT and CDR2 FQNNGV. The CDR3 region is CASSLGVIDYTF. Partial CDR3 DNA: TGTGCCAGCAGCCTCGGTGTGATCGAC.

Note on this clone: The read halts 3 residues ahead of the CDR3 end, with the missing end drawn from the germline J gene. The rearrangement links TRBV10-3 to TRBJ2-7; no reliable D call. In germline, CDR1 is ENHRY, CDR2 SYGVKD. V gave up 2 bases and J gave up 0 bases, with 5 bases separating them. CDR3 size: 13 residues. The sequenced CDR3 bases are TGTGCCATCAGTGAGGACAACTCCTACGAG. It specifies CAISEDNSYE. In full, the CDR3 is CAISEDNSYEQYF.

A word on this clone: Coverage ceases 3 residues before the CDR3 finishes, and the germline J gene fills in the end. The rearrangement joins TRBV13 to TRBJ2-7; a weak D match, TRBD1 (5 bases). Germline V gene sequence: CDR1 PRHDT, CDR2 FYEKMQ (reference sequence). The V gene lost 5 bases and the J gene lost 5 bases, with 16 bases spanning the gap. The CDR3 consists of 14 residues. CDR3: CASSPAQGPNEQYF. Incomplete CDR3 DNA: TGTGCCAGCAGCCCGGCCCAGGGCCCCAACGAG.